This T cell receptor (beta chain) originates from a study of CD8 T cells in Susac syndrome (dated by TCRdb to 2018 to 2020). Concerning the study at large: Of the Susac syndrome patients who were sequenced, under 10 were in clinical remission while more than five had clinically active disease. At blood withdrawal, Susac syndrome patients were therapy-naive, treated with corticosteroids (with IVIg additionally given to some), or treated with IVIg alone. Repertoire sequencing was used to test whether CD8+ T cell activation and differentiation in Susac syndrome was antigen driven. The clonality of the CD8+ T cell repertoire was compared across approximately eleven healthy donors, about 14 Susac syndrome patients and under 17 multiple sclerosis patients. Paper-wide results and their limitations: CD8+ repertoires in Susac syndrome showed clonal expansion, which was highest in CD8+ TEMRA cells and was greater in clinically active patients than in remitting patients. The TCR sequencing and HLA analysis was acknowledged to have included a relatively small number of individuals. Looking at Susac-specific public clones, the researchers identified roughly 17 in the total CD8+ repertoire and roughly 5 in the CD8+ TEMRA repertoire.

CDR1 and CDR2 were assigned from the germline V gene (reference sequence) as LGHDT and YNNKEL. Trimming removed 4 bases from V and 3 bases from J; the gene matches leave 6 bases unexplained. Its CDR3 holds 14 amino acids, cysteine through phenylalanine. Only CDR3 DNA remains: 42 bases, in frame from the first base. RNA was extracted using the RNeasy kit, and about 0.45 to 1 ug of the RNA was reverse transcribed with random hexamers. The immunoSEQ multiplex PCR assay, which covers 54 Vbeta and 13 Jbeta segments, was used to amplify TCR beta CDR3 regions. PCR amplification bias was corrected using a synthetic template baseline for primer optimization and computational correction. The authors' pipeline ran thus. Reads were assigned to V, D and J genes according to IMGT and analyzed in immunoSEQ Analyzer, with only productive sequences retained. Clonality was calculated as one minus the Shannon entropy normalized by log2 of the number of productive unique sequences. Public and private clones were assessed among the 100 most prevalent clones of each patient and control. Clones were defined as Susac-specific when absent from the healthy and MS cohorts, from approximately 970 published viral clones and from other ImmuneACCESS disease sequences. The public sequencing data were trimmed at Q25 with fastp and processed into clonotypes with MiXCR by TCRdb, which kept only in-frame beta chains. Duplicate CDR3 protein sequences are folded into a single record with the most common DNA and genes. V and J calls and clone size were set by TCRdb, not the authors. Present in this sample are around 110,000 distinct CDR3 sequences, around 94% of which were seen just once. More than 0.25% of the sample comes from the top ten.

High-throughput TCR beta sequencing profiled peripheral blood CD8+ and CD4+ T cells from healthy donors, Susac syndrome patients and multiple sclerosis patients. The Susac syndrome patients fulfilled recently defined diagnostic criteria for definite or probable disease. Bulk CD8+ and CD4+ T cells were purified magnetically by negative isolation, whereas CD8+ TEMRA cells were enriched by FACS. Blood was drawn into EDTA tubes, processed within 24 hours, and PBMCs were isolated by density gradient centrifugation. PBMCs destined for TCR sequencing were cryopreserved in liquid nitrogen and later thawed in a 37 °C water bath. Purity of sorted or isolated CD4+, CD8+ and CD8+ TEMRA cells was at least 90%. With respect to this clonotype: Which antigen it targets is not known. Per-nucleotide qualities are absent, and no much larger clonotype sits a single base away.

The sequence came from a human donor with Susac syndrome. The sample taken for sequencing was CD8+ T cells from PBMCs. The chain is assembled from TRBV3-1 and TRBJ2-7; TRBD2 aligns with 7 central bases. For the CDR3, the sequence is CASSPGRLDYEQYF. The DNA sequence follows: TGTGCCAGCAGCCCCGGGAGGCTCGACTACGAGCAGTACTTC.